This T cell receptor beta chain was captured in a study of cytomegalovirus exposure and HLA in healthy donors (dated 2017 in TCRdb). The study in broad terms: According to an earlier analysis of 587 of the donors, about 190 million T cells yielded over 90 million unique TCR beta sequences and about 300 Gb of sequence data. Class I and class II HLA loci were covered by the typing at four-digit resolution. The study aimed to test whether cataloging public T cell receptors could reveal signatures of past pathogen exposure. All discovery cohort repertoires had been generated on a single sequencing platform. In addition to the first cohort of 500 to 850 subjects, a separate validation cohort of over 90 different subjects was used. In a later analysis, previously published TCR beta repertoires from several hundred donors were re-analyzed and high-resolution HLA genotyping was added so that TCR occurrence patterns could be studied. The T cell repertoires of roughly 660 subjects were profiled by immunosequencing and related to cytomegalovirus serostatus. High-throughput TCR immunosequencing, statistical association of individual TCRs with disease status, and machine learning were combined to predict cytomegalovirus infection status. Among around 400 genotyped donors of the cohort, an average of around 240,000 unique TCR beta nucleotide sequences was sequenced per donor, of which 15% to 20% were non-productive. Because of strong linkage in the cohort, a handful of DR-DQ haplotypes were treated as single units for association and clustering. Donor age, sex, ethnicity and CMV serostatus were compiled alongside the repertoire data. Roughly 300 gigabases of sequencing data and around 88 million unique TCR sequences made up an early release that covered approximately 650 HLA-typed donors. Of the roughly 400 genotyped donors, approximately 80% fell in the genetic ancestry cluster associated with self-reported Caucasian donors. The later analysis used no new phenotypic data to find candidate immune exposures, relying instead on TCR beta sequences and their occurrence across donors. A later genetic analysis used genome-wide SNP genotypes for about three fifths of the 666 donors, treating that subset as a discovery cohort. Typing coverage varied by locus: roughly 629-640 donors for A, B, C, DRB1 and DQB1; approximately 500 for DQA1; over 600 for DPA1; roughly 450 for DPB1. To decide whether each TCR beta V gene segment behaved as functional or pseudogenic, an earlier analysis of some 600 of the donors relied on high-throughput TCR beta sequencing. The paper's findings and limits, for the study overall: In a later analysis, TCR association rates were found to vary across HLA loci, with the most associated TCRs seen for DRB1 alleles and the fewest for HLA-C alleles. In this cohort, only TCR beta chains were sequenced, and detectable features were limited by the absence of alpha or paired-chain data. In a later analysis, HLA-associated TCR beta chains showed more clonal expansion and lower generation probabilities than non-associated chains that were equally common. The classifier was reported to diagnose cytomegalovirus status with high specificity and sensitivity in both the original and validation cohorts. HLA typing was unavailable for some donors at each locus, so association tests used only the typed subset. For the cohort, immune exposure information was limited to CMV serostatus. A later genetic analysis reported fewer N-insertions in productive TCRs among donors in an Asian-associated ancestry cluster than the roughly 700-donor mean. A further reported finding was that TCR beta sequences accurately predicted the HLA-A and HLA-B alleles for most subjects in the first cohort. According to a later analysis, parvovirus B19, influenza, CMV and Epstein-Barr virus appeared linked to several top co-occurrence clusters. An earlier analysis of approximately 590 of the donors showed that most TCR beta V segments appeared in productive rearrangements either about 87% or about 30% of the time, which broadly matched IMGT annotations. While some public TCRs were present in many individuals, most TCR sequences turned up only very rarely across donors. The study listed 164 TCR beta chains as associated with cytomegalovirus. Strong co-occurrence of HLA alleles, especially DR and DQ, made assigning TCR associations to individual alleles difficult. The 87-base-pair reads could not distinguish some IMGT-functional V segments, including TRBV6-2 and TRBV6-3, so those segments were excluded. Three of the identified cytomegalovirus-associated TCR beta chains were confirmed in vitro to be specific for cytomegalovirus antigens. Correlated functional status among segregating V segments might be attributable to linkage disequilibrium, but an unknown experimental factor could not be ruled out. A later genetic analysis associated a missense DCLRE1C variant with V-gene and J-gene trimming of TCR beta chains, and an independent cohort replicated the association. It was suggested by the authors that the approach could potentially be generalized to other disease states and immunological phenotypes. In a later analysis, most CMV-associated TCR beta chains were found to appear HLA-restricted, with HLA associations seemingly driven largely by CMV exposure. Roughly 15 rarely observed V segments, including chromosome 9 orphons, were excluded from the earlier analysis of approximately 500 of the donors because counts were too low. Specific HLA alleles were associated with roughly 16,000 TCR beta sequences at a false discovery rate of 0.05 in a later analysis. A cluster of highly shared sequence variants was judged likely to represent a technical artifact of the sequencing pipeline. Presence/absence analyses assumed roughly uniform sequencing depth across donors, an assumption that may not hold.

The library was produced with the immunoSEQ multiplex PCR assay. For the multiplex PCR, a mixture combining 60 forward primers for TCR Vbeta segments and 13 reverse primers for TCR Jbeta segments was used. The CDR3 region of rearranged TCR beta genes was amplified from genomic DNA with a multiplex PCR assay. The amplified TCR beta libraries were sequenced on the Illumina HiSeq System as 87-base-pair reads. Per the original workflow: A later analysis tallied tens of millions of unique TCR beta chains across the 650 to 750 repertoires, and approximately 11 million of those chains were shared by two or more donors. Raw reads were error-corrected and collapsed into unique sequences with a nearest-neighbor algorithm that merged closely related sequences to remove PCR and sequencing errors. V, D and J gene segments were assigned by aligning CDR3 sequences to IMGT reference sequences. Each retained sequence needed at least a six-nucleotide match to both a V gene segment and a J gene segment. Rearrangements were classified as productive when the CDR3 lacked stop codons and remained in frame with V and J, and all other rearrangements were classified as non-productive. Following IMGT convention, CDR3 was defined as the stretch from the second conserved V-encoded cysteine to the conserved J-encoded phenylalanine. The earlier analysis of some 600 of the donors excluded sequences that lacked an unambiguous match to a single V gene segment. In an earlier analysis of several hundred of the donors, V segments were called functional above 56.7% productive rearrangements and were called segregating when the between-donor standard deviation exceeded 5%. A statistical classification framework was developed to diagnose cytomegalovirus status using the catalog of TCR beta chain sequences. In a later analysis, V and J genes were assigned by comparing TCR nucleotide sequences against IMGT/GENE-DB human TR gene sequences. Using the TCRdist pipeline, a later analysis assigned CDR3 sequences along with most-parsimonious VDJ recombination scenarios. In a later analysis, each TCR beta chain was defined by its CDR3 amino acid sequence together with its V-gene family, and reads without a unique V-gene family were excluded. To address suspected cross-contamination and a sequencing artifact, a later analysis removed around 590 highly shared, low-generation-probability nucleotide sequences. In a later analysis, a clonal expansion index was calculated for each public chain from normalized within-repertoire ranks of inferred template counts. In a later analysis, generation probabilities were computed using a VDJ recombination model fitted to out-of-frame rearrangements, and the results were checked against IGoR. Hypergeometric tests were used in a later analysis to score TCR-TCR, TCR-HLA and TCR-CMV co-occurrence, with a repertoire-size bias correction applied to the TCR pairs. A later analysis estimated false discovery rates by permuting HLA or CMV assignments 20 times. In a later analysis, co-occurring TCRs were grouped using DBSCAN, and TCRdist sequence similarity was added for clustering within HLA-allele-positive subsets. For co-occurrence clustering, repertoires with fewer than 30,000 or more than 120,000 public chains were excluded, along with 4 to 6 repertoires with anomalous nucleotide sharing. TCRdb provides this immuneACCESS table in a form limited to in-frame rearrangements. Some clones are lacking; in checked studies, under half of them reflect an unresolved V gene, and why the rest are absent is not known. The DNA was the basis for D and trimming; V, J and clone size are from that table. The sample records around 220,000 clones, about 75% of which are singletons. Around 2% of the sample belongs to the ten largest clones.

With regard to this clone: Its cognate antigen has yet to be identified. Base qualities are not recorded, but no much larger clone differs from it by a single base.

In total, 630 or so healthy bone marrow donors made up the cohort. At the time of sampling, every cohort member was nominally healthy, though immune exposures that went unrecorded were likely present. The donor was CMV seronegative and belonged to the group of around 400 seronegative cohort members. A peripheral blood sample was provided by each donor, and peripheral blood mononuclear cells were used for TCR beta sequencing. The Qiagen DNeasy Blood Extraction Kit was used to extract genomic DNA from the blood cell samples. The germline V gene sets CDR1 to SGHTA and CDR2 to FQGNSA. From the cysteine up to the phenylalanine, the CDR3 has a length of 14 residues. Only the CDR3 region is kept as DNA, spanning 42 bases read in frame from base 1. The V end gives up 2 bases and the J end 5 bases, leaving 5 bases in the junction not matched to a gene.

This TCR derives from a man younger than 35 in good health and CMV-seronegative. The chain is assembled from TRBV7-2 and TRBJ1-1; 7 bases in the junction line up with TRBD1. The sample consisted of PBMCs. The bases are TGTGCCAGCAGCTTACCCGACAGGGAAACTGAAGCTTTCTTT. The encoded protein is CASSLPDRETEAFF. Reference TRBV7-2 and TRBJ1-1 genes cover what lies past the CDR3, so the full variable domain is GAGVSQSPSNKVTEKGKDVELRCDPISGHTALYWYRQSLGQGLEFLIYFQGNSAPDKSGLPSDRFSAERTGGSVSTLTIQRTQQEDSAVYLCASSLPDRETEAFFGQGTRLTVV.